This TCR beta chain stems from a study of OX40 agonist ivuxolimab in advanced cancers. For the study at large: Antecedent anti-PD-1, anti-PD-L1 or anti-CTLA-4 therapy was permissible, with approximately 44% having received some.

About this clone: The antigen remains unidentified.

Method: immunoSEQ multiplex PCR; TCRdb's copy keeps in-frame clones and lacks some. The repertoire has 14,000 or so clones, approximately 77% of them found once; the top ten carry 35% to 45%. Study-level results: Patients with a partial response at 0.1-3.0 mg/kg had among the lowest clonal expansion.

Trimming removed 3 bases at V and 7 bases at J, with 7 bases between. The CDR3 extends over 11 amino acids. CDR1 and CDR2 (germline): SGHDT, YYEEEE. This TCR derives from an adult with an advanced solid tumor such as melanoma, head and neck, liver or kidney cancer. The chain employs TRBV5-6 and TRBJ1-1; D gene unclear. The specimen was CD4+ or CD8+ T cells sorted from blood, collected in a trial of the OX40 agonist ivuxolimab. The CDR3 here is CASSSGLEAFF. The CDR3 region has the DNA TGTGCCAGCAGCTCAGGACTTGAAGCTTTCTTT.